The 30 T cell receptor beta chains listed next were all sequenced from one sample in a study of blood T cell repertoires in COVID-19 (dated by TCRdb to 2020 to 2021). The method was the immunoSEQ multiplex PCR assay. Sourced from immuneACCESS, this table was stored by TCRdb with only in-frame sequences that have V and J called. A share of the clones is absent; for the studies checked, an unresolved V gene accounts for under half, and the remainder has no known explanation. The sample includes over 200,000 clones, with more than 70% observed a single time. The ten largest clones represent 2% to 2.5% of the sample. The sample comprised PBMCs or T cells enriched from blood (not recorded which). The receptors originated from a woman in her forties with acute COVID-19.

The rearrangement uses TRBV7-2 and TRBJ2-5; 7 bases match TRBD2. The CDR3 totals 17 residues. The J segment lost 1 base and the V segment lost 1 base, leaving 9 bases of the junction unmatched. The germline CDR1 and CDR2 sequences are SGHTA and FQGNSA. The CDR3 nucleotides are TGTGCCAGCAGCTTAGAATTGTTGGCGGGGGTCCAAGAGACCCAGTACTTC. As protein: CASSLELLAGVQETQYF.

The rearrangement joins TRBV19 to TRBJ1-2; 8 bases map to TRBD1. V lost 7 bases to trimming and J lost 8 bases; unmatched junction nucleotides: 12. The length of the CDR3 is 14 residues. Germline CDR1 LNHDA, CDR2 SQIVND (reference sequence). The DNA for the CDR3 is TGTGCCAGTACGTCTTCGGACAGGGTGGACGGCTACACCTTC. Encoded protein: CASTSSDRVDGYTF.

The genes are TRBV30 and TRBJ1-2, with D possibly matching TRBD1 (5 bases). Germline V lookup: CDR1 GTSNPN, CDR2 SVGIG (reference sequence). The CDR3 has 12 amino acids. Deletions cut 2 bases from V and 8 bases from J, with 12 bases between. The CDR3 nucleotides read TGTGCCTGGAGTATGGCAGGGCGAGGCTACACCTTC. Translating it yields CAWSMAGRGYTF.

CDR3 nucleotides: TGCGCCAGCAGCCTTTTCCTTCAGGGGGCGCTTTCTAATGAAAAACTGTTTTTT. It specifies CASSLFLQGALSNEKLFF. This sequence joins TRBV4-1 and TRBJ1-4; 8 bases match TRBD1. V was clipped by 4 bases and J by 3 bases; unmatched bases: 13. The germline gives CDR1 MGHRA, CDR2 YSYEKL. The CDR3 is made up of 18 amino acids.

V and J are TRBV6-5 and TRBJ1-3; tentative D call: TRBD1 (6 bases). This CDR3 is built from 15 residues. Per germline, CDR1 MNHEY and CDR2 SVGAGI. Between the trimmed V and J ends, which lost 5 bases and 4 bases, there was a span of 15 bases. CDR3 sequence reads: CASSLQGMVGNTIYF. The CDR3 DNA reads as TGTGCCAGCAGTCTTCAGGGGATGGTAGGAAACACCATATATTTT.

This rearrangement joins TRBV3-1 (or the pseudogene TRBV3-2) to TRBJ1-2, with TRBD1 identical over 11 bases. The V gene's germline CDR1 is LGHDT and CDR2 YNNKEL (reference sequence). This CDR3 is 14 amino acids long. V trimming: 5 bases; J trimming: 5 bases; junction bases outside the gene matches: 4. The CDR3 protein is CASSRDRGVYGYTF. The CDR3 coding sequence is TGTGCCAGCAGCAGGGACAGGGGGGTATATGGCTACACCTTC.

This sequence joins TRBV30 and TRBJ1-5; 9 bases agree with TRBD1. The CDR3 is made up of 15 amino acids. CDR1 and CDR2 from the germline V gene are GTSNPN and SVGIG (reference sequence). J lost 6 bases, V lost 3 bases, and 9 bases had no gene match. As DNA, the CDR3 is TGTGCCTGGAGACCAACAGGGGGCGTTGGTCAGCCCCAGCATTTT. This sequence encodes CAWRPTGGVGQPQHF.

This chain links TRBV19 with TRBJ2-7; tentatively, D is TRBD2 (6 bases). This CDR3 is built from 17 residues. V was cut by 6 bases and J by 3 bases, with 24 bases left in between. Germline V CDR1 and CDR2: LNHDA, SQIVND (reference sequence). CDR3 sequence (DNA): TGTGCCAGTAGCCCCGGGTCCTTCCAAAGGGAGGACTACGAGCAGTACTTC. Protein: CASSPGSFQREDYEQYF.

This rearrangement joins TRBV19 to TRBJ1-5; D is undetermined. CDR1 and CDR2 from the germline V gene are LNHDA and SQIVND (reference sequence). Between the trimmed V and J ends, which lost 3 bases and 4 bases, there was a span of 10 bases. The CDR3 totals 14 residues. The CDR3 sequence: CASSISATNQPQHF. The CDR3 DNA sequence: TGTGCCAGTAGTATCTCTGCGACAAATCAGCCCCAGCATTTT.

The chain uses TRBV27 and TRBJ1-2, with D tentatively TRBD1 (6 bases). The V end was cut by 5 bases, the J end by 6 bases, with 16 bases between. This CDR3 is 14 amino acids long. Germline V gene sequence: CDR1 MNHEY, CDR2 SMNVEV (reference sequence). CDR3 nucleotides: TGTGCCAGCAGTCCAGGGACAAGGGCCCATGGCTACACCTTC. This encodes CASSPGTRAHGYTF.

This clone was found a few times. The chain uses TRBV2 and TRBJ2-7; 12 nucleotides align to TRBD2. After removal of 6 bases from V and 7 bases from J, the junction contained 7 bases not matched to a gene. CDR1 and CDR2 (germline): SNHLY, FYNNEI. The CDR3 is made up of 14 amino acids. CDR3 DNA: TGTGCCAGCAGCGGACTAGCGGGGTCTAGTGAGCAGTACTTC. Amino acids: CASSGLAGSSEQYF.

The chain combines TRBV7-8 with TRBJ1-5, with TRBD1 identical over 9 bases. The germline V gene has CDR1 SGHVS and CDR2 FQNEAQ. This CDR3 is built from 18 residues. The V gene end was trimmed by 1 base and the J gene end by 1 base; junction bases not matched to a gene: 8. CDR3 loop: CASSLVSTGGRSNQPQHF. DNA of the CDR3: TGTGCCAGCAGCTTAGTGTCGACAGGGGGACGAAGCAATCAGCCCCAGCATTTT.

V gene TRBV5-1 combines with J gene TRBJ2-3; perhaps TRBD2 as D (5 bases). V dropped 0 bases and J dropped 4 bases, with 9 bases sitting between them. The CDR3 covers 14 residues. Germline CDR1 SGHRS, CDR2 YFSETQ. CDR3 nucleotides: TGCGCCAGCAGCTTGGTCGGGGTTGCAGATACGCAGTATTTT. Translation gives CASSLVGVADTQYF.

Points on this clone: Within the sample, other DNA sequences also encode this same CDR3. This chain connects TRBV24-1 to TRBJ1-1; D remains ambiguous. The germline V gene encodes CDR1 KGHDR and CDR2 SFDVKD. Deletions cut 3 bases from V and 1 base from J, with 5 bases between. This CDR3 region has 13 residues. The CDR3 DNA sequence: TGTGCCACCAGTGATGGGAGGAACACTGAAGCTTTCTTT. As protein: CATSDGRNTEAFF.

This chain joins TRBV5-6 and TRBJ2-1; D may be TRBD2 (6 bases). V shed 2 bases and J shed 1 base, with 10 bases lying between them. Germline CDR1 reads SGHDT; CDR2 reads YYEEEE. The CDR3 consists of 15 residues. The CDR3 nucleotides read TGTGCCAGCAGCTTCGGAGGGGTTTCCTACAATGAGCAGTTCTTC. The encoded protein is CASSFGGVSYNEQFF.

The chain has TRBV24-1 and TRBJ2-1, with 7 bases matching TRBD1. The CDR3 has 16 amino acids. With 3 bases clipped from V and 3 bases from J, the junction kept 7 bases outside the gene matches. Germline assignment: CDR1 KGHDR and CDR2 SFDVKD. DNA for the CDR3: TGTGCCACCAGTGATGCACAGGGGAATGACTACAATGAGCAGTTCTTC. It translates to CATSDAQGNDYNEQFF.

The sample holds a few counts of this clone. The V call is TRBV19, the J call TRBJ2-2; D call uncertain. Germline values: CDR1 LNHDA, CDR2 SQIVND (reference sequence). V lost 10 bases, J lost 6 bases, and 9 bases lay in between. The CDR3 runs 11 residues. The CDR3 loop reads CATQAAGELFF. In DNA form, the CDR3 reads TGTGCCACCCAGGCAGCCGGGGAGCTGTTTTTT. The variable domain in full, completed from reference TRBV19 and TRBJ2-2, reads DGGITQSPKYLFRKEGQNVTLSCEQNLNHDAMYWYRQDPGQGLRLIYYSQIVNDFQKGDIAEGYSVSREKKESFPLTVTSAQKNPTAFYLCATQAAGELFFGEGSRLTVL.

The chain uses TRBV6-2 or TRBV6-3 and TRBJ1-2; a weak D match, TRBD1 (5 bases). This CDR3 has 13 residues. The germline V gene encodes CDR1 MNHEY and CDR2 SVGEGT. The germline V and J ends were trimmed by 2 bases and 7 bases, with 11 bases remaining between them. CDR3 in amino acids: CASSYGGGAGYTF. CDR3 bases: TGTGCCAGCAGTTACGGCGGGGGAGCTGGCTACACCTTC.

This clone occurred once. V is TRBV30 and J is TRBJ1-1; maybe TRBD1 (6 bases). V lost 0 bases and J 11 bases, leaving 13 bases between the germline ends. Per germline, CDR1 GTSNPN and CDR2 SVGIG (reference sequence). This CDR3 spans 12 amino acids. CDR3 coding DNA: TGTGCCTGGAGTGTACAAGCAGGGGACGCTTTCTTT. It is translated as CAWSVQAGDAFF.

The chain carries TRBV11-3 and TRBJ2-3; D might be TRBD2 (5 bases). The CDR3 has 16 amino acids. Germline CDR1 reads SGHNT; CDR2 reads YENEEA. The V end was cut by 0 bases, the J end by 7 bases, with 17 bases between. The CDR3 region has the DNA TGTGCCAGCAGCTTAGATCGGCCATGGGGAGCGAATACGCAGTATTTT. Its translation is CASSLDRPWGANTQYF. Full variable domain (rest looked up from reference TRBV11-3 and TRBJ2-3): EAGVVQSPRYKIIEKKQPVAFWCNPISGHNTLYWYLQNLGQGPELLIRYENEEAVDDSQLPKDRFSAERLKGVDSTLKIQPAELGDSAVYLCASSLDRPWGANTQYFGPGTRLTVL.

CDR3 sequence reads: CATSRDNGVSQPQHF. DNA for the CDR3: TGTGCCACCAGCAGAGATAACGGGGTAAGTCAGCCCCAGCATTTT. V usage is TRBV15 and J usage is TRBJ1-5, with D unclear. The length of the CDR3 is 15 residues. Trimming cost V 0 bases and J 6 bases, with 12 bases left between them. Germline loops: CDR1 LNHNV, CDR2 YYDKDF (reference sequence).

This chain links TRBV9 with TRBJ2-1; 11 bases are a match to TRBD2. Germline V gene sequence: CDR1 SGDLS, CDR2 YYNGEE. V shed 3 bases and J 4 bases; nucleotides not matched to a gene: 15. The CDR3 has 19 amino acids. Here the CDR3 DNA reads TGTGCCAGCAGCGGGGCTCGGACTAGCGGGCGGGCCGTTTACAATGAGCAGTTCTTC. Its protein product is CASSGARTSGRAVYNEQFF. Variable domain in full (rest from reference TRBV9 and TRBJ2-1): DSGVTQTPKHLITATGQRVTLRCSPRSGDLSVYWYQQSLDQGLQFLIQYYNGEERAKGNILERFSAQQFPDLHSELNLSSLELGDSALYFCASSGARTSGRAVYNEQFFGPGTRLTVL.

The rearrangement uses TRBV6-2 or TRBV6-3 and TRBJ2-3; D possibly corresponds to TRBD2 (5 bases). The CDR3 consists of 13 residues. Germline V gene lookup returns CDR1 MNHEY and CDR2 SVGEGT. Trimming left V 2 bases short and J 8 bases short, with 11 bases between. The CDR3 bases are TGTGCCAGCAGTTACCCGGGGTCTGGTACGCAGTATTTT. Amino acid sequence: CASSYPGSGTQYF.

This clone was detected once. This chain joins TRBV19 and TRBJ1-4; D perhaps matches TRBD1 (5 bases). The CDR3 runs to 13 residues. V dropped 6 bases and J dropped 4 bases, with 9 bases sitting between them. CDR1 and CDR2 from the germline V gene are LNHDA and SQIVND (reference sequence). In DNA form, the CDR3 reads TGTGCCAGTAGCCGACAGATTAATGAAAAACTGTTTTTT. Protein product: CASSRQINEKLFF.

The rearrangement uses TRBV10-2 and TRBJ1-2; D not certain. The CDR3 loop spans 13 amino acids. Deletions cut 2 bases from V and 4 bases from J, with 8 bases between. Germline-derived CDR1 and CDR2 are WSHSY and SAAADI. Here the CDR3 DNA reads TGCGCCAGCAGTGAGAATCTCTCCTATGGCTACACCTTC. It encodes CASSENLSYGYTF.

This chain joins TRBV10-3 and TRBJ2-1; 7 nucleotides line up with TRBD2. V trimming: 6 bases; J trimming: 5 bases; junction bases outside the gene matches: 1. Germline CDR1 ENHRY, CDR2 SYGVKD. The CDR3 has 12 residues. The CDR3 loop reads CAIRGRDNEQFF. In DNA, the CDR3 is TGTGCCATCAGGGGGAGGGACAATGAGCAGTTCTTC.

The V call is TRBV5-1, the J call TRBJ1-3, with a possible D match to TRBD1 (5 bases). This CDR3 has 16 amino acids. V was cut by 1 base and J by 0 bases, with 11 bases left in between. Germline assignment: CDR1 SGHRS and CDR2 YFSETQ. The CDR3 DNA follows: TGCGCCAGCAGCTTGAATCCCCAGGGCTCTGGAAACACCATATATTTT. The encoded protein is CASSLNPQGSGNTIYF.

The chain combines TRBV4-3 with TRBJ1-1, with TRBD1 matching over 9 bases. This CDR3 is 16 amino acids long. The germline gives CDR1 LGHNA, CDR2 YSLEER. The trim removed 3 bases at V and 1 base at J, leaving 6 bases unmatched. The CDR3 bases are TGCGCCAGCAGCCACGGACAGGGGCCAAAGAACACTGAAGCTTTCTTT. This sequence encodes CASSHGQGPKNTEAFF.

The chain carries TRBV7-9 and TRBJ1-2; D is perhaps TRBD1 (6 bases). CDR1 is SEHNR, CDR2 FQNEAQ, per germline (reference sequence). This CDR3 region has 13 residues. Trimming cost V 4 bases and J 5 bases, with 11 bases left between them. This CDR3 is CASSSRTAYGYTF. Here the CDR3 DNA reads TGTGCCAGCAGCTCCCGGACAGCTTATGGCTACACCTTC.

The J gene is TRBJ2-1, the V gene TRBV24-1; the D is unclear. The germline CDR1 and CDR2 sequences are KGHDR and SFDVKD. The CDR3 length is 17 residues. Trimming removed 4 bases from V and 8 bases from J, with 23 bases in between. The DNA for the CDR3 is TGTGCCACCAGTGAGAGGCCCGCGATCAAAGAACAATATGAGCAGTTCTTC. Translated, it gives CATSERPAIKEQYEQFF.